This T cell receptor (beta chain) was sequenced in a study of shared clonotypes between healthy human individuals (dated by TCRdb to the early 2020s). About the study as a whole: Two women and a few men aged 18 to 49 years were included in the cohort. For each donor, CD4 naive and CD4 memory were each given three plates, CD8 naive was given two plates, and CD8 memory was given one plate. Libraries were prepared and TCR repertoires were sequenced by different laboratories using diverse techniques, in order to increase sequencing depth and limit assay-specific biases. Blood TCR repertoires of 5 or 6 healthy adults were deeply sequenced to estimate repertoire size and the extent of clonotype sharing between individuals. Per donor, leukapheresis produced somewhere between about 0.9 and 9 billion PBMCs. Findings and caveats that apply to the study as a whole: The genetic and exposure-history diversity represented was limited by the small number of donors. Compared with non-shared clonotypes, the clonotypes found in all four sorted-subset donors had higher generation probabilities. Sharing across several donors was observed for about 5% of naive CD4, 3% to 3.5% of naive CD8, 2.3% of memory CD4, and about 0.4% of memory CD8 clonotypes. Sampling was restricted to blood, and TCR repertoires in tissue are likely to differ from TCR repertoires in blood. Naive subsets generally had larger estimated clonotype richness than memory subsets. Rarefaction of sorted-subset datasets indicated incomplete sequencing despite the large sequencing depth. Based on pairwise subsampling, the degree of clonotype sharing among donors was expected to be affected by sequencing depth.

V is cut by 3 bases and J by 3 bases, and the space between the germline ends is 6 bases. Measured from the cysteine to the phenylalanine, the CDR3 is 12 residues long. Just the 36-base CDR3 DNA is kept, in frame starting at base 1. The germline V gene gives CDR1 as ENHRY and CDR2 as SYGVKD. Donors were healthy HIV-negative adults with no recently reported acute infections or vaccinations. Every donor was a Caucasian adult living in Nashville, Tennessee, USA. CD8 memory samples combined magnetically selected CD45RO+ cells with CCR7-negative CD45RA+ effector memory (TemRA) cells. Blood was obtained by leukapheresis, after which PBMCs were separated by Ficoll-Histopaque density gradient centrifugation and cryopreserved in liquid nitrogen vapor phase. Analytical flow cytometry was used to check the purity and quantity of each magnetically sorted T cell population. Each sorted fraction had its genomic DNA isolated and then quantified by UV absorbance on a Nanodrop 2000c.

Using the deep immunoSEQ assay, multiplex PCR amplified TCR CDR3 regions from genomic DNA. For each cell subset, the extracted genomic DNA was distributed evenly across all wells of several immunoSEQ 96-well plates, and each plate served as one replicate. For sorted subsets, approximately 190 ng genomic DNA, equal to 30,000 to 35,000 T cell genomes, was loaded into each replicate PCR. The purified libraries were quantified using a Qubit 3.0 fluorometer, sized with a Bioanalyzer 2100, and then quantified again using the KAPA Library Quantification kit. Every immunoSEQ 96-well plate was sequenced on a separate single-read 150-cycle Illumina NextSeq 550 flow cell. On the study's bioinformatics: Because the immunoSEQ output held only junctional sequences and lacked quality scores, the filtering could not match the filtering applied to full-length reads. Sequences were annotated with PyIR, a Python wrapper for IgBLAST v1.9, using IMGT germline references to assign V/J genes and CDR3. Reads were filtered out if the reads had weak V/J assignments (E-value above 1e-6), no CDR3, stop codons, out-of-frame junctions, or ambiguous translated residues. A V3J clonotype was defined by an identical inferred V gene, J gene, and CDR3 amino acid sequence. Percentage overlap between repertoires was calculated by dividing the number of shared unique clonotypes by the size of the smaller repertoire. Repertoire richness was assessed with RTK rarefaction, the Chao1 estimator, and Recon v2.1 estimates of unobserved clonotypes. Generation probabilities for all TCRbeta clonotypes obtained by the gDNA method from four donors were computed using OLGA. As stored in TCRdb, this immuneACCESS dataset retains in-frame rearrangements with V and J assigned. A fraction of the clones does not appear; measured against another copy, unresolved V genes explain less than half of the discrepancy, and the remainder lacks a known reason. For V, J and clone size, that table is used; D and trimming come from the DNA. The sample has about 330,000 clones on record, roughly 84% of them singletons. Together, the top ten hold roughly 16% of the sample.

Of note for this clone: The target of this receptor is not known. No quality values exist for individual bases; no much larger clone is one base distant.

This receptor chain uses TRBV10-3 and TRBJ2-7; perhaps TRBD2 is the D gene, with 5 bases matching. Specimen: memory CD8+ T cells sorted from blood. The cell subset or site tag for this specimen amounts to: CD45RO+ cells pooled with CCR7-negative TemRA cells. This clonotype was obtained from a man aged 18-30 years in good health. The DNA is as follows: TGTGCCATCAGTGACCGGGACTACGAGCAGTACTTC. This codes for CAISDRDYEQYF.